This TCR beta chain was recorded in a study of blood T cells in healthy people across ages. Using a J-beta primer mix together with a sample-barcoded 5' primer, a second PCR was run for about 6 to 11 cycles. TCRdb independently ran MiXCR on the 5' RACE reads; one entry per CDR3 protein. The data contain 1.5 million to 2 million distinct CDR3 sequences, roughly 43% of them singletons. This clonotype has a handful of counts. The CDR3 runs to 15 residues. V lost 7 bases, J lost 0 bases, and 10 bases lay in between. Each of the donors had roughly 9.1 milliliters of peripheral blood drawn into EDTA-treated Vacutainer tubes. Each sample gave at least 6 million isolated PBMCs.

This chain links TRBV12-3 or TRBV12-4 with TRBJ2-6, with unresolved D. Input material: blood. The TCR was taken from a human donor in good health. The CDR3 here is CASIHLNSGANVLTF. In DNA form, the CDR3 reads TGTGCCAGCATCCATCTGAACTCTGGGGCCAACGTCCTGACTTTC.